In this sample, the clone carrying this T cell receptor beta chain turned up many times. Its antigen is not known. The CDR3 spans 16 residues. V was shortened by 3 bases and J by 2 bases, with 14 bases between the two germline ends. The germline CDR1 and CDR2 sequences are MGHRA and YSYEKL. Using RNA template, CDR3s of TCR alpha and beta were amplified with iRepertoire arm-PCR. One-step reverse transcription and amplification started from approximately 100-400 ng of tissue mRNA or PBMC total RNA. TCRdb called the multiplex PCR reads again in MiXCR, with one record for every CDR3 protein. The sample includes about 45,000 distinct CDR3 sequences, about a fifth of them seen just once. This sample is drawn from a study of glioma-infiltrating T cells. Points from the study as a whole: Tissue and blood shared very few CDR3 sequences. Tissue-blood divergence was below expectation in non-neoplastic patients, above in gliomas.

This chain uses TRBV4-1 with TRBJ2-1; D call uncertain. The sample comprised glioma tissue, nonneoplastic brain tissue, or PBMCs (not recorded which). This TCR was recovered from a human donor with low-grade glioma or glioblastoma, undergoing nonglioma brain surgery, or in good health (not recorded which). The CDR3 loop is CASSQVTVEAYNEQFF. The CDR3 coding sequence is TGCGCCAGCAGCCAGGTAACAGTGGAAGCCTACAATGAGCAGTTCTTC.